Listed below are T cell receptor beta chains from one sample, sequenced in a study of blood T cell repertoires in COVID-19. Measured with immunoSEQ multiplex PCR; TCRdb has only the in-frame clones, and not every one. The sample includes 90,000 to 110,000 clones, over 60% seen only once; the top ten take about 4.7%. The sequencing input was peripheral blood. The receptors were gathered from a human donor in a cohort sampled during active or convalescent COVID-19. The CDR3 runs from the conserved cysteine through the conserved F or W. Each record gives: V gene, J gene, clone size, D gene, CDR3 length, CDR3 DNA, CDR3 protein. The D gene is left open where the match is weak. Clone size is shown for a subset of rows, as once, few, many or a class of expanded clone.

>TRBV5-6|TRBJ1-2|NA|NA|14
TGTGCCAGCAGCTTGGAGCCAGGAAACTATGGCTACACCTTC
CASSLEPGNYGYTF
>TRBV7-3|TRBJ1-2|NA|TRBD1|13
TGTGCCAGCAGCCTGCGGACAGGCTATGGCTACACCTTC
CASSLRTGYGYTF
>TRBV4-3|TRBJ1-6|few|NA|15
TGCGCCAGCAGCCAAGAGAGGACCGGGAGGGGGTCCCTCCACTTT
CASSQERTGRGSLHF
>TRBV4-3|TRBJ1-1|NA|NA|15
TGCGCCAGCAGCCAAGATGGATGGGGCGCATACAAAGCTTTCTTT
CASSQDGWGAYKAFF
>TRBV10-1|TRBJ1-1|NA|NA|15
TGCGCCAGCAGTGAGAAGTGGGACATGAACACTGAAGCTTTCTTT
CASSEKWDMNTEAFF
>TRBV7-8|TRBJ2-7|NA|NA|12
TGTGCCAGCAGCCCCGCCGGCTACGAGCAGTACTTC
CASSPAGYEQYF
>TRBV19|TRBJ1-6|few|NA|15
TGTGCCAGTAGTACCTTGAGCTCCTATAATTCACCCCTCCACTTT
CASSTLSSYNSPLHF
>TRBV28|TRBJ1-4|few|TRBD1|15
TGTGCCAGCAGCTGGGGACAGGGTTTGCATGAAAAACTGTTTTTT
CASSWGQGLHEKLFF
>TRBV6-2/TRBV6-3|TRBJ1-3|NA|NA|14
TGTGCCAGCAGTTACGGCAGCTCTGGAAACACCATATATTTT
CASSYGSSGNTIYF
>TRBV10-3|TRBJ2-5|once|TRBD2|16
TGTGCCATCAGTGAGTCCCTAGCGGGGGGTCAAGAGACCCAGTACTTC
CAISESLAGGQETQYF
>TRBV24-1|TRBJ1-5|NA|NA|14
TGTGCCACCAGTGACACCCAGGGGTACCAGCCCCAGCATTTT
CATSDTQGYQPQHF
>TRBV11-1|TRBJ2-1|once|NA|15
TGTGCCAGCAGCCCGACCGCTAGATACGGCGGTGAGCAGTTCTTC
CASSPTARYGGEQFF
>TRBV28|TRBJ2-1|NA|TRBD2|19
TGTGCCAGCAGTTTATCTACCGTTCGACTAGCGGGACCCTACAATGAGCAGTTCTTC
CASSLSTVRLAGPYNEQFF
>TRBV12-3/TRBV12-4|TRBJ1-5|NA|NA|12
TGTGCCAGCAGTTCCTCCTCCCAGCCCCAGCATTTT
CASSSSSQPQHF
>TRBV28|TRBJ2-6|NA|TRBD1|16
TGTGCCAGCAACAGACAGGGGGCTTCTGGGGCCAACGTCCTGACTTTC
CASNRQGASGANVLTF
>TRBV11-2|TRBJ2-7|NA|TRBD2|14
TGTGCCAGCACCCGAGCGGGACCAACCTACGAGCAGTACTTC
CASTRAGPTYEQYF
>TRBV14|TRBJ1-4|NA|NA|14
TGTGCCAGCAGCCGCATAACGGGTATAGGAAAACTGTTTTTT
CASSRITGIGKLFF
>TRBV12-3/TRBV12-4|TRBJ1-2|NA|NA|12
TGTGCCACTACGAAGGGGTACTATGGCTACACCTTC
CATTKGYYGYTF
>TRBV24-1|TRBJ2-3|NA|NA|15
TGTGCCACCAGTGACCCGGGGATGGGGACAGATACGCAGTATTTT
CATSDPGMGTDTQYF
>TRBV6-2/TRBV6-3|TRBJ1-5|few|TRBD1|14
TGTGCCAGCAGTTACTCGGGACAGGGGTTGCCCCAGCATTTT
CASSYSGQGLPQHF
>TRBV4-3|TRBJ1-6|NA|TRBD1|16
TGCGCCAGCAGCCAAAAACCGGGACAGCTTAATTCACCCCTCCACTTT
CASSQKPGQLNSPLHF
>TRBV29-1|TRBJ2-1|NA|NA|11
TGCAGCGCTCTCCGCGACTCGCCCCAGTTCTTC
CSALRDSPQFF
>TRBV3-1/TRBV3-2|TRBJ2-7|NA|NA|16
TGTGCCAGCAGCCGAGGGGGAGTTAGTAGGGGCTCCGAGCAGTACTTC
CASSRGGVSRGSEQYF
>TRBV5-1|TRBJ1-6|few|NA|14
TGCGCCAGCAGATTCGGGGACTATAATTCACCCCTCCACTTT
CASRFGDYNSPLHF
>TRBV2|TRBJ1-2|NA|TRBD1|13
TGTGCCAGCAGCTTCCAGGGGGCATTTGGCTACACCTTC
CASSFQGAFGYTF
>TRBV28|TRBJ2-7|NA|TRBD1|16
TGTGCCAGCAGCACCCCCGGGCCAGGGGGAGTGTACGAGCAGTACTTC
CASSTPGPGGVYEQYF
>TRBV6-5|TRBJ1-3|few|NA|13
TGTGCCAGCAGTTGGGGGCCTGGAAACACCATATATTTT
CASSWGPGNTIYF
>TRBV5-1|TRBJ2-1|NA|NA|17
TGCGCCAGCAGCTTGGATGGGGGGGCGAGCTCCTACAATGAGCAGTTCTTC
CASSLDGGASSYNEQFF
>TRBV11-3|TRBJ2-3|NA|TRBD2|17
TGTGCCAGCAGTCCAGGGACTAGCGGGCCAAGCACAGATACGCAGTATTTT
CASSPGTSGPSTDTQYF
>TRBV20-1|TRBJ2-7|NA|TRBD1|15
TGCAGTGCTAGTGGGGAATCGGGGACAGCGTACGAGCAGTACTTC
CSASGESGTAYEQYF
>TRBV3-1/TRBV3-2|TRBJ2-1|NA|NA|18
TGTGCCAGCAGCCACCGCCGTTTTGGGGGGGGCCTAATCAATGAGCAGTTCTTC
CASSHRRFGGGLINEQFF
>TRBV28|TRBJ1-2|NA|TRBD1|15
TGTGCCAGCAGTTCTCGACAGGGGATGGACTATGGCTACACCTTC
CASSSRQGMDYGYTF
>TRBV7-8|TRBJ1-1|NA|NA|13
TGTGCCAGCAGCTTACAGGGTGGAACTGAAGCTTTCTTT
CASSLQGGTEAFF
>TRBV11-1|TRBJ1-1|once|NA|13
TGTGCCAGCAGCTTAGAACAGAACACTGAAGCTTTCTTT
CASSLEQNTEAFF
>TRBV2|TRBJ1-2|NA|NA|13
TGTGCCAGCAACATTGGGGGGGTGGATGGCTACACCTTC
CASNIGGVDGYTF
>TRBV28|TRBJ2-4|NA|TRBD1|13
TGTGCCAGCAGCCAGGGGGCGCGACACATTCAGTACTTC
CASSQGARHIQYF
>TRBV5-1|TRBJ1-2|NA|NA|13
TGCGCCAGCAGTTTACAGGGAAACAGGGGCTACACCTTC
CASSLQGNRGYTF
>TRBV6-2/TRBV6-3|TRBJ1-1|NA|TRBD1|16
TGTGCCAGCAGTTTGGGCCAGGGGGCTGGGAACACTGAAGCTTTCTTT
CASSLGQGAGNTEAFF
>TRBV7-8|TRBJ1-1|NA|NA|13
TGTGCCAGCAGCTTATACCGGGGCACTGAAGCTTTCTTT
CASSLYRGTEAFF
>TRBV6-5|TRBJ1-1|NA|NA|16
TGTGCCAGCAGTTCTCAAGCCTGGACTCTGAACACTGAAGCTTTCTTT
CASSSQAWTLNTEAFF
>TRBV18|TRBJ2-1|NA|TRBD2|15
TGTGCCAGCTCCCAGGGACTAGCGGGCTACAATGAGCAGTTCTTC
CASSQGLAGYNEQFF
>TRBV7-9|TRBJ2-7|NA|TRBD1|19
TGTGCCAGCAGCTTAGTCTCGGGTGTCGGGGACAGGGGCTCCTACGAGCAGTACTTC
CASSLVSGVGDRGSYEQYF
>TRBV7-2|TRBJ2-1|NA|TRBD2|15
TGTGCCAGCAGCTCGGGGGGGGCAGTCAACAATGAGCAGTTCTTC
CASSSGGAVNNEQFF
>TRBV10-3|TRBJ1-1|NA|NA|16
TGTGCCATCAGCCCTCATTCCGATCTACCGAACACTGAAGCTTTCTTT
CAISPHSDLPNTEAFF
>TRBV10-3|TRBJ1-5|NA|TRBD1|14
TGTGCCATCAGTGGGACAGGGGGTTATCAGCCCCAGCATTTT
CAISGTGGYQPQHF
>TRBV4-3|TRBJ1-1|NA|TRBD1|13
TGCGCCAGCAGCTACGACAGGGGAGATGAAGCTTTCTTT
CASSYDRGDEAFF
>TRBV5-5|TRBJ2-1|NA|NA|15
TGTGCCAGCAGCATCAGACTCTCAAGGGGAGGAGAGCAGTTCTTC
CASSIRLSRGGEQFF
>TRBV4-2|TRBJ1-3|NA|NA|16
TGTGCCAGCAGCCAAGAGTGGTTAGGGCAGGGATACACCATATATTTT
CASSQEWLGQGYTIYF
>TRBV5-4|TRBJ1-4|few|NA|13
TGTGCCAGCAGGCCCGTTGGCAGTGAAAAACTGTTTTTT
CASRPVGSEKLFF
>TRBV4-3|TRBJ2-6|NA|TRBD1|16
TGCGCCAGCAGCCCACAGGGGGCTAAAGGGGCCAACGTCCTGACTTTC
CASSPQGAKGANVLTF
>TRBV20-1|TRBJ1-1|once|NA|14
TGCAGTGCTAGTACGGGACTGACGAACACTGAAGCTTTCTTT
CSASTGLTNTEAFF
>TRBV11-2|TRBJ1-3|NA|NA|15
TGTGCCAGCAGCTTTTCAGGGGCCCCTGGAAACACCATATATTTT
CASSFSGAPGNTIYF
>TRBV30|TRBJ1-5|NA|NA|13
TGTGCCTGGAGTGAACCAGGGAAGGGATCCCAGCATTTT
CAWSEPGKGSQHF
>TRBV6-2/TRBV6-3|TRBJ1-2|NA|TRBD1|14
TGTGCCAGCAGTTTTGCTCGACAGGGCTATGGCTACACCTTC
CASSFARQGYGYTF